This paragraph reports one T cell receptor beta chain. This entry is derived from a study of blood T cell repertoires in COVID-19. Study as a whole: Whether acute or convalescent, the COVID-19 samples came from the United States, Italy and Spain. PBMCs, B-cell-depleted T cells, or T cells were the source of the cDNA or gDNA that made up the material.

As originally analysed: The authors estimated nucleated cell counts from reference gene primer amplification. Some clones are missing from TCRdb's copy, which holds only in-frame ones; the method was immunoSEQ multiplex PCR. Clone size and the V and J calls come from that table; the DNA yielded D and trimming. This table has about 220,000 clones, roughly 82% appearing once. V gave up 0 bases and J gave up 2 bases; unmatched junction bases: 5. There are 16 residues in the CDR3. The germline gives CDR1 SGHDT, CDR2 YYEEEE. The sequence came from a man aged 50-60 years with active or convalescent COVID-19. Input material: peripheral blood. This sequence joins TRBV5-6 and TRBJ2-3; 8 bases map to TRBD2. The CDR3 is CASSLEIAGYTDTQYF. The CDR3 DNA reads as TGTGCCAGCAGCTTGGAAATAGCGGGGTACACAGATACGCAGTATTTT.